What follows are 18 T cell receptor beta chains derived from one specimen sequenced in a study of control samples from healthy donors and cancer patients. The table came from immunoSEQ multiplex PCR; TCRdb's copy has only in-frame clones and leaves some out. In the table there are tens of thousands of clones, roughly nine tenths of which are singletons. Sequencing was performed on blood. The receptors were sampled from a man over 45 in good health.

The chain uses TRBV5-5 and TRBJ2-7; D is unclear. Between the trimmed V and J ends, which lost 0 bases and 3 bases, there was a span of 13 bases. Germline V gives CDR1 SGHKS, CDR2 YYEKEE (reference sequence). The CDR3 has 15 residues. The CDR3 region is CASSLDAVGNYEQYF. CDR3 sequence (DNA): TGTGCCAGCAGCTTGGATGCTGTAGGGAACTACGAGCAGTACTTC.

This clone was counted a single time. The chain employs TRBV29-1 and TRBJ2-7, with D possibly being TRBD1 (7 bases). Germline V gives CDR1 SQVTM, CDR2 ANQGSEA. There are 16 residues in the CDR3. V lost 8 bases, J lost 3 bases, and 26 bases lay in between. For the CDR3, the DNA is TGCAGCACCCGTGGACAGGTGAAGGGGGGATTCTACGAGCAGTACTTC. Translating it yields CSTRGQVKGGFYEQYF.

This rearrangement joins TRBV19 to TRBJ1-4; 9 nucleotides agree with TRBD1. This CDR3 region has 15 residues. The germline V gene encodes CDR1 LNHDA and CDR2 SQIVND (reference sequence). Unmatched junction bases numbered 8, after V lost 11 bases and J lost 1 base. CDR3 sequence (DNA): TGTGCCGCTACAGGGGGCCGGAGAACTAATGAAAAACTGTTTTTT. Its translation: CAATGGRRTNEKLFF. Combining the CDR3 with reference TRBV19 and TRBJ1-4 gives the whole variable domain DGGITQSPKYLFRKEGQNVTLSCEQNLNHDAMYWYRQDPGQGLRLIYYSQIVNDFQKGDIAEGYSVSREKKESFPLTVTSAQKNPTAFYLCAATGGRRTNEKLFFGSGTQLSVL.

V and J are TRBV18 and TRBJ1-1; 7 bases are shared with TRBD1. The trim removed 3 bases at V and 8 bases at J, leaving 6 bases unmatched. This CDR3 has 13 amino acids. Per the germline V gene, CDR1 is KGHSH and CDR2 is LQKENI. CDR3 sequence (DNA): TGTGCCAGCTCACCCCAGGGGGATGGGGAAGCTTTCTTT. Amino acid sequence: CASSPQGDGEAFF.

The V gene is TRBV5-4, the J gene TRBJ2-2; a possible D gene is TRBD1 (7 bases). Germline V gene sequence: CDR1 SGHNT, CDR2 YYREEE (reference sequence). Trimming left V 4 bases short and J 6 bases short, with 16 bases between. The CDR3 runs to 15 residues. CDR3 protein: CASSGGNRGPGELFF. CDR3 DNA: TGTGCCAGCAGCGGCGGGAACAGGGGTCCCGGGGAGCTGTTTTTT.

The V call is TRBV4-2, the J call TRBJ1-5, with unresolved D. Trimming removed 1 base at V and 3 bases at J, with 16 bases between. The V gene's germline CDR1 is LGHNA and CDR2 YNFKEQ. The CDR3 totals 17 residues. The DNA of the CDR3 is TGTGCCAGCAGCCAAGGCCTTAGCAGACTGCCCAATCAGCCCCAGCATTTT. Its protein product is CASSQGLSRLPNQPQHF.

The rearrangement joins TRBV27 to TRBJ1-2; D might be TRBD1 (5 bases). The CDR3 has 15 residues. In germline, CDR1 is MNHEY, CDR2 SMNVEV (reference sequence). With 1 base removed from V and 8 bases from J, the gap between germline ends came to 17 bases. The CDR3 DNA reads TGTGCCAGCAGTTTATACTCGGGAGGGGAGGAAGGCTACACCTTC. It is translated as CASSLYSGGEEGYTF.

The chain employs TRBV6-5 and TRBJ1-1, with D hard to call. CDR1 MNHEY and CDR2 SVGAGI come from the germline V gene. CDR3 length: 13 amino acids. Trimming pared 7 bases from V and 0 bases from J, leaving 9 bases between. The CDR3 coding sequence is TGTGCCAGCACGAGGAGGATGAACACTGAAGCTTTCTTT. This encodes CASTRRMNTEAFF.

The V and J genes are TRBV10-3 and TRBJ1-2, with D uncertain. This CDR3 is built from 13 residues. The germline gives CDR1 ENHRY, CDR2 SYGVKD. V gave up 0 bases and J gave up 5 bases, with 7 bases separating them. The CDR3 spells CAISESIGYGYTF. CDR3 DNA: TGTGCCATCAGTGAGTCAATAGGGTATGGCTACACCTTC.

This clone has more than one count but fewer than ten. The chain combines TRBV3-1 (or the pseudogene TRBV3-2) with TRBJ1-5; the match to TRBD1 covers 7 bases. The CDR3 is made up of 14 amino acids. J lost 3 bases, V lost 3 bases, and 2 bases had no gene match. Germline V gene lookup returns CDR1 LGHDT and CDR2 YNNKEL (reference sequence). The CDR3 loop reads CASSHGTANQPQHF. CDR3 sequence (DNA): TGTGCCAGCAGCCATGGGACAGCCAATCAGCCCCAGCATTTT.

As concerns this clone: The sample carries other DNA sequences with the same CDR3. This chain joins TRBV6-5 and TRBJ2-7; TRBD2 matches at 9 bases. Per the germline V gene, CDR1 is MNHEY and CDR2 is SVGAGI. V was pared by 0 bases and J by 1 base, with 1 base of the junction left unmatched. The CDR3 extends over 15 amino acids. The CDR3 DNA follows: TGTGCCAGCAGTTACTCGGCGGGGGGGTCCTACGAGCAGTACTTC. Translated: CASSYSAGGSYEQYF.

V is TRBV6-5 and J is TRBJ1-1; D is undetermined. Deletions cut 8 bases from V and 1 base from J, with 8 bases between. This CDR3 has 12 residues. CDR1 MNHEY and CDR2 SVGAGI come from the germline V gene. The DNA for the CDR3 is TGTGCCAGCGAGATCAGGAACACTGAAGCTTTCTTT. Translation: CASEIRNTEAFF.

The chain carries TRBV12-3 or TRBV12-4 and TRBJ2-3; D might be TRBD2 (5 bases). This CDR3 is 13 amino acids long. V shed 5 bases and J shed 7 bases, with 13 bases lying between them. CDR3 sequence: CASSITSGNTQYF. The CDR3 coding sequence is TGTGCCAGCAGTATCACTTCCGGGAATACGCAGTATTTT.

The genes are TRBV15 and TRBJ1-1; D possibly corresponds to TRBD1 (5 bases). The V gene lost 0 bases and the J gene lost 10 bases, with 12 bases spanning the gap. Germline values: CDR1 LNHNV, CDR2 YYDKDF (reference sequence). CDR3 size: 13 residues. CDR3 protein: CATSRDDSALAFF. CDR3 sequence (DNA): TGTGCCACCAGCAGAGATGACAGCGCTCTAGCTTTCTTT.

This chain links TRBV29-1 with TRBJ1-1; 7 bases match TRBD1. The CDR3 contains 14 residues. Germline values: CDR1 SQVTM, CDR2 ANQGSEA. Trimming cost V 0 bases and J 10 bases; bases outside gene matches: 11. The CDR3 region has the DNA TGCAGCGTTGAAGATCAAAGGGGGCGCGTTTCAGCTTTCTTT. It is translated as CSVEDQRGRVSAFF.

The V and J genes are TRBV11-2 and TRBJ1-1; possible D gene TRBD1, 6 bases. The germline V gene encodes CDR1 SGHAT and CDR2 FQNNGV. This CDR3 is built from 16 residues. V dropped 8 bases and J dropped 4 bases, with 23 bases sitting between them. The DNA for the CDR3 is TGTGCCAGCGAAGAGTTACAGGGATACGGTTCCACTGAAGCTTTCTTT. As protein: CASEELQGYGSTEAFF.

V and J are TRBV19 and TRBJ1-2, with 10 bases identical to TRBD1. Losses at the gene ends were 7 bases for V and 4 bases for J; bases not matched to a gene: 9. From germline, CDR1 is LNHDA and CDR2 SQIVND (reference sequence). The CDR3 length is 15 residues. This CDR3 reads CASIPSTGGTYGYTF. DNA of the CDR3: TGTGCCAGTATCCCTTCGACAGGGGGCACCTATGGCTACACCTTC.

This sequence joins TRBV30 and TRBJ2-3; the D gene is possibly TRBD2 (6 bases). In germline, CDR1 is GTSNPN, CDR2 SVGIG (reference sequence). V was pared by 3 bases and J by 0 bases, with 13 bases between. The CDR3 runs to 15 residues. CDR3 in amino acids: CAWRLYGGSTDTQYF. CDR3 nucleotide sequence: TGTGCCTGGAGACTGTACGGGGGAAGCACAGATACGCAGTATTTT.